This T cell receptor (beta chain) emerged from a study of CD8 T cells in ankylosing spondylitis. Findings and limits, study-wide: From matched ankylosing spondylitis synovial fluid, disease-linked clones were reportedly recovered at significantly enriched levels. The study identified a TCR beta motif of several highly homologous variants that appeared characteristic of ankylosing spondylitis blood.

The table lists this clonotype with a few counts. Antigen unknown. Quantitative 5'-RACE with molecular barcodes generated TCR beta libraries. One entry per CDR3 protein results from TCRdb running MiXCR on the 5' RACE reads. Among over 450,000 distinct CDR3 sequences listed, about 12% were seen once. V was shortened by 1 base and J by 5 bases, with 4 bases between the two germline ends. The CDR3 contains 12 residues. The V gene's germline CDR1 is SGDLS and CDR2 YYNGEE. Material: blood, either unsorted or a sorted T cell fraction (not recorded which). The rearrangement uses TRBV9 and TRBJ2-1; D not certain. The receptor comes from a male donor with ankylosing spondylitis. In nucleotides, the CDR3 is TGTGCCAGCAGCGTATTCCACAATGAGCAGTTCTTC. Residues: CASSVFHNEQFF.